These T cell receptor beta chains were read from a single sample in a study of OX40 agonist ivuxolimab in advanced cancers. This table comes from immunoSEQ multiplex PCR, and its TCRdb copy is limited to in-frame clones, with some not included. Of some 46,000 clones in the sample, around 94% are singletons; the top ten hold approximately 11%. The material was CD4+ or CD8+ T cells sorted from blood, obtained in a trial of the OX40 agonist ivuxolimab. All receptors derive from an adult with an advanced solid tumor such as melanoma, head and neck, liver or kidney cancer. Each CDR3 is given with its conserved first and last residue. Each record gives: D gene, V gene, clone size, J gene, CDR3 DNA, CDR3 protein. D genes are given only for firm matches. The listing skips clone size in some rows; elsewhere it reads once, few, many or a size class.

D: TRBD2; V: TRBV29-1; size: -; J: TRBJ2-5; DNA: TGCAGCGTTGGGCTAGCGGGAGGGCCGAGAAGAGAAACCCAGTACTTC; CDR3: CSVGLAGGPRRETQYF
D: -; V: TRBV27; size: -; J: TRBJ1-1; DNA: TGTGCCAGCAGTTTTCTTTATGGGAGTACTGAAGCTTTCTTT; CDR3: CASSFLYGSTEAFF
D: TRBD2; V: TRBV28; size: -; J: TRBJ2-7; DNA: TGTGCCAGCAGTCGATCGGGACTACCCTACGAGCAGTACTTC; CDR3: CASSRSGLPYEQYF
D: -; V: TRBV6-1; size: -; J: TRBJ1-2; DNA: TGTGCCACCCGGGGGGAGGGGTCCTTTGGAGGCTACACCTTC; CDR3: CATRGEGSFGGYTF
D: TRBD1; V: TRBV4-2; size: -; J: TRBJ2-7; DNA: TGTGCCAGCAGCCAAGATCGCCCGACAGGGTTTCGCAATCTAAACTACGAGCAGTACTTC; CDR3: CASSQDRPTGFRNLNYEQYF
D: TRBD1; V: TRBV19; size: -; J: TRBJ1-5; DNA: TGTGCCACAACAGGGGTTCTTAGCAATCAGCCCCAGCATTTT; CDR3: CATTGVLSNQPQHF
D: -; V: TRBV6-1; size: -; J: TRBJ2-5; DNA: TGTGCCAGCAGGGGAAGGTACCTAAGCCAAGAGACCCAGTACTTC; CDR3: CASRGRYLSQETQYF
D: -; V: TRBV7-6; size: -; J: TRBJ2-7; DNA: TGTGCCAGCAGCTTAAGTGGATCGGGAAACGAGCAGTACTTC; CDR3: CASSLSGSGNEQYF
D: TRBD1; V: TRBV4-3; size: -; J: TRBJ2-7; DNA: TGCGCCAGCAGCCACGGACAGGGAACAGACGAGCAGTACTTC; CDR3: CASSHGQGTDEQYF
D: TRBD2; V: TRBV10-2; size: -; J: TRBJ2-5; DNA: TGCGCCAGCAGCGAGACTAGCGGGAGAGGAGAGACCCAGTACTTC; CDR3: CASSETSGRGETQYF
D: TRBD1; V: TRBV18; size: -; J: TRBJ2-2; DNA: TGTGCCAGCTCACCCGGGACAGGGGTCGGGGAGCTGTTTTTT; CDR3: CASSPGTGVGELFF
D: TRBD1; V: TRBV6-1; size: -; J: TRBJ2-1; DNA: TGTGCCAGCAGCGCCCTCCGGGACAGGTCCAATGAGCAGTTCTTC; CDR3: CASSALRDRSNEQFF
D: TRBD1; V: TRBV7-9; size: -; J: TRBJ1-2; DNA: TGTGCCAGCAGCTTAGAAACAGGGGCGCGGGACTATGGCTACACCTTC; CDR3: CASSLETGARDYGYTF
D: -; V: TRBV25-1; size: -; J: TRBJ2-7; DNA: TGTGCCAGCAGTGATCCCGGAACCTACGAGCAGTACTTC; CDR3: CASSDPGTYEQYF
D: -; V: TRBV29-1; size: -; J: TRBJ1-1; DNA: TGCAGCGTGCGGGGGGCCGGGGACACTGAAGCTTTCTTT; CDR3: CSVRGAGDTEAFF
D: -; V: TRBV9; size: -; J: TRBJ2-5; DNA: TGTGCCAGCAGCGTAGGGCAGCAAGAGACCCAGTACTTC; CDR3: CASSVGQQETQYF
D: TRBD1; V: TRBV28; size: -; J: TRBJ2-1; DNA: TGTGCCACAACTGGACAGGGTGTTGGTGAGCAGTTCTTC; CDR3: CATTGQGVGEQFF
D: TRBD2; V: TRBV4-3; size: -; J: TRBJ2-7; DNA: TGCGCCAGCAGCCACGCCCCGACTAGCGGGAGCAGAAACGAGCAGTACTTC; CDR3: CASSHAPTSGSRNEQYF
D: -; V: TRBV28; size: -; J: TRBJ1-2; DNA: TGTGCCAGCAGTTTAGGACAGCCCCTTTCTAACTATGGCTACACCTTC; CDR3: CASSLGQPLSNYGYTF
D: -; V: TRBV27; size: -; J: TRBJ2-7; DNA: TGTGCCAGCAGTTTTGGAGACGGAACCTACGAGCAGTACTTC; CDR3: CASSFGDGTYEQYF
D: -; V: TRBV28; size: -; J: TRBJ2-7; DNA: TGTGCCAGCAGTTTATTCCTAGCGCCCTCCTACGAGCAGTACTTC; CDR3: CASSLFLAPSYEQYF
D: TRBD2; V: TRBV27; size: -; J: TRBJ2-1; DNA: TGTGCCAGCAATTTAGCGGGAGGCCCTTACAATGAGCAGTTCTTC; CDR3: CASNLAGGPYNEQFF
D: TRBD2; V: TRBV11-2; size: once; J: TRBJ2-7; DNA: TGTGCCAGCAGCCATCCCACTAGCGGGGTGTTTTCCTACGAGCAGTACTTC; CDR3: CASSHPTSGVFSYEQYF
D: -; V: TRBV9; size: -; J: TRBJ2-1; DNA: TGTGCCAGCAGCGTAGAGGTGGGAGGCAATGAGCAGTTCTTC; CDR3: CASSVEVGGNEQFF
D: -; V: TRBV28; size: -; J: TRBJ2-7; DNA: TGTGCCAGCAGTTTTCCGGTCCCAAGGGTCGAGCAGTACTTC; CDR3: CASSFPVPRVEQYF
D: -; V: TRBV13; size: -; J: TRBJ2-7; DNA: TGTGCCAGCAGCCCCTCAGGGGGAGGGTCAGACGAGCAGTACTTC; CDR3: CASSPSGGGSDEQYF
D: -; V: TRBV7-6; size: -; J: TRBJ2-7; DNA: TGTGCCAGCAGTATTTACGAGGGTTCCTCAGGGGAGCAGTACTTC; CDR3: CASSIYEGSSGEQYF
D: -; V: TRBV4-3; size: -; J: TRBJ1-2; DNA: TGCGCCAGCAGCCACGGGCAAACGACGGGGTATGGCTACACCTTC; CDR3: CASSHGQTTGYGYTF
D: -; V: TRBV2; size: -; J: TRBJ2-3; DNA: TGTGCCAGCATCCCAGCGGTCACCACAGATACGCAGTATTTT; CDR3: CASIPAVTTDTQYF
D: TRBD1; V: TRBV16; size: once; J: TRBJ2-1; DNA: TGTGCCAGCAGCCCGGACTCCGGGACAGGGAGCAATGAGCAGTTCTTC; CDR3: CASSPDSGTGSNEQFF
D: -; V: TRBV13; size: -; J: TRBJ2-1; DNA: TGTGCCAGCAGCTCCCGGAGGGGGTATACCTACAATGAGCAGTTCTTC; CDR3: CASSSRRGYTYNEQFF
D: -; V: TRBV18; size: -; J: TRBJ1-2; DNA: TGTGCCAGCTCACCACCGGGGGGGCTTGATGGCTACACCTTC; CDR3: CASSPPGGLDGYTF
D: TRBD1; V: TRBV6-1; size: -; J: TRBJ2-5; DNA: TGTGCCACTAAGGACAGGAGGTACCAAGAGACCCAGTACTTC; CDR3: CATKDRRYQETQYF
D: -; V: TRBV9; size: -; J: TRBJ1-1; DNA: TGTGCCAGCAGCGTCTACAGGGCCGATGAAGCTTTCTTT; CDR3: CASSVYRADEAFF
D: -; V: TRBV27; size: -; J: TRBJ2-4; DNA: TGTGCCAGCAGTTTGGTAGCGGAGGGCGCCAAAAACATTCAGTACTTC; CDR3: CASSLVAEGAKNIQYF
D: TRBD1; V: TRBV7-9; size: -; J: TRBJ2-2; DNA: TGTGCCAGCAGCTTCGACAGGGGGCGGGTCGGGGAGCTGTTTTTT; CDR3: CASSFDRGRVGELFF
D: TRBD2; V: TRBV9; size: -; J: TRBJ2-3; DNA: TGTGCCAGCAGCGTTAATAGCGGGAGGAGTATAGATACGCAGTATTTT; CDR3: CASSVNSGRSIDTQYF
D: TRBD1; V: TRBV6-5; size: -; J: TRBJ1-5; DNA: TGTGCCAGCAGTAGATTACAGGGGAATCAGCCCCAGCATTTT; CDR3: CASSRLQGNQPQHF
D: -; V: TRBV6-5; size: -; J: TRBJ1-5; DNA: TGTGCCAGCAGCAACCGGAGGGGACGCAATCAGCCCCAGCATTTT; CDR3: CASSNRRGRNQPQHF
D: TRBD1; V: TRBV5-4; size: once; J: TRBJ2-3; DNA: TGTGCCAGCAGCATCCTACAGGGGTTTGCCACAGATACGCAGTATTTT; CDR3: CASSILQGFATDTQYF
D: -; V: TRBV5-6; size: -; J: TRBJ2-3; DNA: TGTGCCAGCCTGGGGGTTGGAGATACGCAGTATTTT; CDR3: CASLGVGDTQYF
D: TRBD2; V: TRBV7-2; size: -; J: TRBJ2-3; DNA: TGTGCCAGCAACTTTGGAGGGGAGGGTACGCAGTATTTT; CDR3: CASNFGGEGTQYF
D: -; V: TRBV30; size: -; J: TRBJ2-1; DNA: TGTGCTGGGGTCGGGACTCCCTCCTACAATGAGCAGTTCTTC; CDR3: CAGVGTPSYNEQFF
D: -; V: TRBV28; size: -; J: TRBJ2-2; DNA: TGTGCCAGCAGTTTAGAGGTCTTGAACACCGGGGAGCTGTTTTTT; CDR3: CASSLEVLNTGELFF
D: -; V: TRBV29-1; size: -; J: TRBJ1-1; DNA: TGCAGCGTTGAAGATTTTTCGGATAACACTGAAGCTTTCTTT; CDR3: CSVEDFSDNTEAFF
D: TRBD1; V: TRBV9; size: -; J: TRBJ2-7; DNA: TGTGCCAGCAGCGACCGGGACAGGGGTAACGAGCAGTACTTC; CDR3: CASSDRDRGNEQYF
D: -; V: TRBV7-9; size: once; J: TRBJ1-3; DNA: TGTGCCAGCGTGGGGGAGAATGGAAACACCATATATTTT; CDR3: CASVGENGNTIYF
D: TRBD2; V: TRBV6-4; size: -; J: TRBJ2-7; DNA: TGTGCCAGCAGCCTGAGCGGGAGGCCTGTCTACGAGCAGTACTTC; CDR3: CASSLSGRPVYEQYF
D: -; V: TRBV28; size: -; J: TRBJ2-1; DNA: TGTGCCAGCAGTTTATCCCTTTTGAGCGGAGGTAACTACAATGAGCAGTTCTTC; CDR3: CASSLSLLSGGNYNEQFF
D: TRBD2; V: TRBV7-9; size: -; J: TRBJ2-3; DNA: TGTGCCAGCAGCTTAGCTAGCGGGATAGATACGCAGTATTTT; CDR3: CASSLASGIDTQYF
D: -; V: TRBV7-6; size: -; J: TRBJ2-7; DNA: TGTGCCAGCAGCTTAGTGGTCGGCCAGGCTCACGAGCAGTACTTC; CDR3: CASSLVVGQAHEQYF
D: -; V: TRBV15; size: -; J: TRBJ2-7; DNA: TGTGCCACCAGCAGAGCGGGCGGGCGGCGCTCCTACGAGCAGTACTTC; CDR3: CATSRAGGRRSYEQYF
D: -; V: TRBV6-5; size: once; J: TRBJ1-3; DNA: TGTGCCAGCAGGGACAGTCCTTCTTCTGGAAACACCATATATTTT; CDR3: CASRDSPSSGNTIYF
D: -; V: TRBV5-6; size: -; J: TRBJ1-1; DNA: TGTGCCAGCAGCTTGGTGGCAATACAGGGCGTCAGGACTGAAGCTTTCTTT; CDR3: CASSLVAIQGVRTEAFF
D: -; V: TRBV15; size: -; J: TRBJ1-2; DNA: TGTGCCACCAGCCCAACGCCGGGGGGACTCGGTGGCTACACCTTC; CDR3: CATSPTPGGLGGYTF
D: TRBD2; V: TRBV4-3; size: once; J: TRBJ2-3; DNA: TGCGCCAGCAGCCAAGGGACCGGGACTAGCGGAGATACGCAGTATTTT; CDR3: CASSQGTGTSGDTQYF
D: -; V: TRBV25-1; size: -; J: TRBJ2-7; DNA: TGTGCCAGCAGTGACCCGGGACTCCGTTCCTCCGAGCAGTACTTC; CDR3: CASSDPGLRSSEQYF
D: TRBD2; V: TRBV7-6; size: -; J: TRBJ2-2; DNA: TGTGCCAGCAGCGCCACTCTAGCGGGAGGGCCGAGTACCGGGGAGCTGTTTTTT; CDR3: CASSATLAGGPSTGELFF
D: -; V: TRBV7-9; size: -; J: TRBJ2-4; DNA: TGTGCCAGCAGCTTATCGCTGGGACAAAAAGCCAAAAACATTCAGTACTTC; CDR3: CASSLSLGQKAKNIQYF